This T cell receptor beta chain was recorded in a study of circulating and synovial CD4+ cells in juvenile arthritis. The CDR3 is 15 residues long. V gave up 0 bases and J gave up 5 bases; unmatched junction bases: 6. CDR1 is LNHNV, CDR2 YYDKDF, per germline (reference sequence). Method: immunoSEQ multiplex PCR; TCRdb's copy keeps in-frame clones and lacks some. The sample contains some 35,000 clones, approximately 94% of which appear only once. V usage is TRBV15 and J usage is TRBJ2-7; 8 nucleotides align to TRBD2. This TCR was recovered from a human donor with juvenile idiopathic arthritis. The sequenced sample consisted of CD4+ T cells from blood. CDR3 sequence reads: CATSREGGGYDEQYF. The CDR3 DNA is TGTGCCACCAGCAGAGAGGGCGGGGGGTACGACGAGCAGTACTTC.